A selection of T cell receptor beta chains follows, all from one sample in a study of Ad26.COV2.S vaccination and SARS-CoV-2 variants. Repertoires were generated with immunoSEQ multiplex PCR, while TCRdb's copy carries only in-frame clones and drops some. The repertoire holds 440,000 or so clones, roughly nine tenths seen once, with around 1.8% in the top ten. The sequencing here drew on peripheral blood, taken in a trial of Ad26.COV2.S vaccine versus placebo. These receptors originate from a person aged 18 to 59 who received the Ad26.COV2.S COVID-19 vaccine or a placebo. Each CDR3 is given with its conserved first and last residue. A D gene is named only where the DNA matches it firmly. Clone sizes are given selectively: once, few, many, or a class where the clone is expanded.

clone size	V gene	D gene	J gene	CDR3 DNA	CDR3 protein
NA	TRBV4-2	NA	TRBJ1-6	TGTGCCAGCAGCCAAGATAGCGGTTCACCCCTCCACTTT	CASSQDSGSPLHF
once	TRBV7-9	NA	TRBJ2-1	TGTGCCAGCAGCCGGGTTGGTGCCGAGCAGTTCTTC	CASSRVGAEQFF
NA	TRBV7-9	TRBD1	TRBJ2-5	TGTGCCAGCAGCTTACAGGGGGAGCAAGAGACCCAGTACTTC	CASSLQGEQETQYF
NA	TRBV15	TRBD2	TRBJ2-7	TGTGCCACCAGCAGAGTTTTCAGCGGGAACTCCTACGAGCAGTACTTC	CATSRVFSGNSYEQYF
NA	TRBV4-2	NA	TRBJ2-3	TGTGCCAGCAGCCAGGAGTACAGGGACACAGATACGCAGTATTTT	CASSQEYRDTDTQYF
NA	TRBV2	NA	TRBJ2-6	TGTGCCAGCAGGCGGACGGTGAGCTCTGGGGCCAACGTCCTGACTTTC	CASRRTVSSGANVLTF
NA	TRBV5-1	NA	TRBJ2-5	TGCGCCAGCAGCTTCTCTGCAGGGAGGGAGACCCAGTACTTC	CASSFSAGRETQYF
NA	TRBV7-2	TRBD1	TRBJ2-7	TGTGCCAGCAGCTCCGGACAGGTGTCCGAGCAGTACTTC	CASSSGQVSEQYF
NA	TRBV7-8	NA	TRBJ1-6	TGTGCCAGCAGCTTAGAGCCAGGCACGAGCTCCTATAATTCACCCCTCCACTTT	CASSLEPGTSSYNSPLHF
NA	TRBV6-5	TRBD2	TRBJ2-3	TGTGCCAGCAGCCAGCGGGAGGGGGCAGATACGCAGTATTTT	CASSQREGADTQYF
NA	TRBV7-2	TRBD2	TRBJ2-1	TGTGCCAGCAACGATCGACCCCGGACTAGCGGGGGGAATGAGCAGTTCTTC	CASNDRPRTSGGNEQFF
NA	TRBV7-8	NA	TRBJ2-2	TGTGCCAGCAGCCCACTTGGACCGAACACCGGGGAGCTGTTTTTT	CASSPLGPNTGELFF
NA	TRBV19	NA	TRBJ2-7	TGTGCCAGTAGTTTAGGTGACGAGCAGTACTTC	CASSLGDEQYF
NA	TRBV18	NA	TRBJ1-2	TGTGCCAGCTCACCAGGAGACAGTAGTCATGGCTACACCTTC	CASSPGDSSHGYTF
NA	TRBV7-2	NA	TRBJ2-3	TGTGCCAGCAGCGATTCGGGGAGCTGGGGTACGCAGTATTTT	CASSDSGSWGTQYF
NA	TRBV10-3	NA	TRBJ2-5	TGTGCCATCTCGAGAGAGTTTCAAGAGACCCAGTACTTC	CAISREFQETQYF
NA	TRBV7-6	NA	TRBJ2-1	TGTGCCAGCAGCTTAGGAGAAAGGATAGGGCAGTTCTTC	CASSLGERIGQFF
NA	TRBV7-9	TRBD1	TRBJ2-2	TGTGCCAGCAGCCAGAAGACAGGGGGCAAGACCGGGGAGCTGTTTTTT	CASSQKTGGKTGELFF
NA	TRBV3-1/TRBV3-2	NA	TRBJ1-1	TGTGCCAGCAGACAAGGGTTTGAAGCTTTCTTT	CASRQGFEAFF
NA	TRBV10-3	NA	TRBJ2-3	TGTGCCATCAGGAGACAGAATGGCGGGACAGATACGCAGTATTTT	CAIRRQNGGTDTQYF
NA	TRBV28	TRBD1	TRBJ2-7	TGTGCCAGCAGTTTTGGGGTAGGGACAGGATCGGACTACGAGCAGTACTTC	CASSFGVGTGSDYEQYF
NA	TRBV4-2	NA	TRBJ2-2	TGTGCCAGCAGCCAAGTCCTTACCGGGGAGCTGTTTTTT	CASSQVLTGELFF
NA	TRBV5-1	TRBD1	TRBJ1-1	TGCGCCAGCAGCTTAGGACAGGGCTCCGGAGCTTTCTTT	CASSLGQGSGAFF
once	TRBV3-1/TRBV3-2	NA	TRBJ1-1	TGTGCCAGCAGCCAATTATACACTGAAGCTTTCTTT	CASSQLYTEAFF
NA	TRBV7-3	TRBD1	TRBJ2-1	TGTGCCAGCAGCAAACAGGGGCCCCCTTACAATGAGCAGTTCTTC	CASSKQGPPYNEQFF
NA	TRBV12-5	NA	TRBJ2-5	TGTGCTAGTGGTTCAATGGCAGCTCCGTACCAAGAGACCCAGTACTTC	CASGSMAAPYQETQYF
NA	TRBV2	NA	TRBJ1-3	TGTGCCAGCAGAGGGCGGACCTCTGGAAACACCATATATTTT	CASRGRTSGNTIYF
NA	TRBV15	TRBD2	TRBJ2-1	TGTGCCACCAGCGGGCCGGGACTAGTCACCCCGGGCTCCTACAATGAGCAGTTCTTC	CATSGPGLVTPGSYNEQFF
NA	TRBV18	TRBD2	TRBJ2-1	TGTGCCAGCGGACGACTAGCGCTATACAATGAGCAGTTCTTC	CASGRLALYNEQFF
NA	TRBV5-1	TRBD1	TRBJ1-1	TGCGCCAGCAGCTCCGGGACAGGGCGACGAACTGAAGCTTTCTTT	CASSSGTGRRTEAFF
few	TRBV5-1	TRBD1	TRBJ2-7	TGCGCCAGCAGCTTGTTGACAGGGTCCTACGAGCAGTACTTC	CASSLLTGSYEQYF
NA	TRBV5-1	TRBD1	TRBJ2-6	TGCGCCAGCAGCTACACAGGGGGCCTTGGCTCTGGGGCCAACGTCCTGACTTTC	CASSYTGGLGSGANVLTF
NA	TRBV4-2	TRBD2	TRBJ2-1	TGTGCCAGCAGCCAAGATCAGGCTAGCGGGTCCTCCTACAATGAGCAGTTCTTC	CASSQDQASGSSYNEQFF
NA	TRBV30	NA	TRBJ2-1	TGTGCCTGGAGTCTGGCGGGTAATGAGCAGTTCTTC	CAWSLAGNEQFF
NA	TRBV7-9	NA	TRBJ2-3	TGTGCCAGCAGCTTAGACTCGGGGGCAGATACGCAGTATTTT	CASSLDSGADTQYF
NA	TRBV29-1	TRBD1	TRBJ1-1	TGCAGCGCTTCCGACAGGGGAGACACTGAAGCTTTCTTT	CSASDRGDTEAFF
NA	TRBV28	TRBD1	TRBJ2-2	TGTGCCAGCAGTTTTGAAGACAGGGGATTCGGGGAGCTGTTTTTT	CASSFEDRGFGELFF
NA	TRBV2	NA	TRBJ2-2	TGTGCCAGCAGTGTGGCGACGAACACCGGGGAGCTGTTTTTT	CASSVATNTGELFF
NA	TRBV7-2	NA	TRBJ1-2	TGTGCCAGCACCTTGGTTGGTGGCTACACCTTC	CASTLVGGYTF
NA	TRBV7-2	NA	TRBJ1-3	TGTGCCAGCAGCTTGGGACGCGCGAACTCTGGAAACACCATATATTTT	CASSLGRANSGNTIYF